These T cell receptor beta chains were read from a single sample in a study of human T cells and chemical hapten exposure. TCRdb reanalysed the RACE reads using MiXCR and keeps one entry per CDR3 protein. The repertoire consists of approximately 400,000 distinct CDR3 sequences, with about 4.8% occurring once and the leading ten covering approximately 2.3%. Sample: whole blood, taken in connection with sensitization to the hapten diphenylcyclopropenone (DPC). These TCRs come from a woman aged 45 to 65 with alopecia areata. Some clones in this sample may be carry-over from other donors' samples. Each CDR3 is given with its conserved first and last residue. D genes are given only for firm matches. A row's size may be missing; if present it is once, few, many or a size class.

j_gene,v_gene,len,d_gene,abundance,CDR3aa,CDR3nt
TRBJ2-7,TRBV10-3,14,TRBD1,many,CAISPGQGPYEQYF,TGTGCCATCAGCCCGGGACAGGGACCCTACGAGCAGTACTTC
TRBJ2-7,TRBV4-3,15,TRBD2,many,CASSQDLAGVDEQYF,TGCGCCAGCAGCCAAGATCTAGCGGGAGTAGACGAGCAGTACTTC
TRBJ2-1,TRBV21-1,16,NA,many,CASSKDSGWRYNEQFF,TGTGCCAGCAGCAAGGACTCAGGGTGGAGATACAATGAGCAGTTCTTC
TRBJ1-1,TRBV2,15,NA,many,CASRPRTLIGTEAFF,TGTGCCAGCAGACCACGGACACTCATTGGCACTGAAGCTTTCTTT
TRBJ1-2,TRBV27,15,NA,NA,CASGLYSPNNYGYTF,TGTGCCAGCGGCCTATACAGCCCCAATAACTATGGCTACACCTTC
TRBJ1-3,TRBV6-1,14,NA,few,CASSEKGRGNTIYF,TGTGCCAGCAGTGAAAAAGGACGGGGAAACACCATATATTTT
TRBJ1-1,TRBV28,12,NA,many,CASVPRGTEAFF,TGTGCCAGCGTACCACGCGGGACTGAAGCTTTCTTT
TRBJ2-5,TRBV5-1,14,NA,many,CASSLEGPQETQYF,TGCGCCAGCAGCTTGGAGGGGCCACAAGAGACCCAGTACTTC
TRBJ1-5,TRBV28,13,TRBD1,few,CASAGTGVQPQHF,TGTGCCAGCGCCGGGACAGGGGTTCAGCCCCAGCATTTT
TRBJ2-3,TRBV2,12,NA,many,CATGQSTDTQYF,TGTGCCACCGGACAGAGCACAGATACGCAGTATTTT
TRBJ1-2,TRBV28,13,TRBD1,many,CASRSGQAYGYTF,TGTGCCAGCAGATCGGGACAGGCCTATGGCTACACCTTC
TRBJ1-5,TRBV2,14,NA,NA,CASIGTASNQPQHF,TGTGCCAGCATAGGAACCGCTAGCAATCAGCCCCAGCATTTT
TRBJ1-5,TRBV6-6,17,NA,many,CASSYSTPGHSNQPQHF,TGTGCCAGCAGTTACTCTACCCCGGGACACTCCAATCAGCCCCAGCATTTT
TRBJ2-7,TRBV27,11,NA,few,CATVAGYEQYF,TGTGCCACAGTGGCGGGGTACGAGCAGTACTTC
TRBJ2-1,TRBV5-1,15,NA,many,CASTIGGATYNEQFF,TGCGCCAGCACCATCGGCGGTGCGACCTACAATGAGCAGTTCTTC
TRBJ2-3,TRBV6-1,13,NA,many,CASSEAGGDTQYF,TGTGCCAGCAGTGAAGCAGGCGGGGATACGCAGTATTTT
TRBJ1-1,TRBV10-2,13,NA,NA,CASKMNRGTEAFF,TGCGCCAGCAAGATGAACCGTGGCACTGAAGCTTTCTTT
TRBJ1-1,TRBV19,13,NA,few,CASSILGATEAFF,TGTGCCAGTAGTATTCTGGGGGCCACTGAAGCTTTCTTT
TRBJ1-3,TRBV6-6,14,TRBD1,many,CASRGQGSGNTIYF,TGTGCCAGCAGAGGACAGGGATCCGGAAACACCATATATTTT
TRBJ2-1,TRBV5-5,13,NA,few,CASSLGDSNEQFF,TGTGCCAGCAGCTTGGGGGACTCAAATGAGCAGTTCTTC
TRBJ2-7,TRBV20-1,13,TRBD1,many,CSARGDRAYEQYF,TGCAGTGCTAGGGGCGACAGGGCCTACGAGCAGTACTTC
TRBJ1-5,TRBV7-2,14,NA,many,CASSLERSNQPQHF,TGTGCCAGCAGCTTAGAAAGGTCCAATCAGCCCCAGCATTTT
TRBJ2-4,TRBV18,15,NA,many,CASSPPSVGKNIQYF,TGTGCCAGCTCACCTCCCTCGGTGGGCAAAAACATTCAGTACTTC
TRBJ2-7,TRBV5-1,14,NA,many,CASSLLHRTYEQYF,TGCGCCAGCAGCTTGTTACACCGAACCTACGAGCAGTACTTC
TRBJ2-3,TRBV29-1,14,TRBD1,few,CSAPDREGPDTQYF,TGCAGCGCCCCGGACAGGGAAGGGCCAGATACGCAGTATTTT
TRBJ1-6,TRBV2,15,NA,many,CASSGGRGSNSPLHF,TGTGCCAGCAGTGGAGGGAGGGGGTCTAATTCACCCCTCCACTTT
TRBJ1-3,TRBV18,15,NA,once,CASSTGSHSGNTIYF,TGTGCCAGCTCGACAGGTTCTCACTCTGGAAACACCATATATTTT
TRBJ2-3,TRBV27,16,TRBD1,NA,CASTPDRDRYTDTQYF,TGTGCCAGCACCCCTGACCGGGACAGATACACAGATACGCAGTATTTT
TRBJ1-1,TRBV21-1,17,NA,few,CASSRPDRGWVRTEAFF,TGTGCCAGCAGCAGACCCGACAGGGGGTGGGTGCGGACTGAAGCTTTCTTT
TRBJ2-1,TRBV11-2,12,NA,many,CASAQGHNEQFF,TGTGCCAGCGCTCAGGGCCACAATGAGCAGTTCTTC
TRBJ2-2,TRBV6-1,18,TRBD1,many,CASTPVALTGGLAGELFF,TGTGCCAGCACCCCGGTCGCTCTAACAGGGGGACTGGCCGGGGAGCTGTTTTTT
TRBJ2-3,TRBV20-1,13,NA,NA,CSASGSLADTQYF,TGCAGTGCTAGCGGGTCGTTAGCAGATACGCAGTATTTT
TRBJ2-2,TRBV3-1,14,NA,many,CASSQRQVTGELFF,TGTGCCAGCAGCCAACGACAGGTCACCGGGGAGCTGTTTTTT
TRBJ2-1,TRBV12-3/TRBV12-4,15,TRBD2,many,CASRAAGEKYNEQFF,TGTGCCAGCAGAGCAGCGGGGGAGAAGTACAATGAGCAGTTCTTC